The next 10 T cell receptor beta chains were all read from a single sample in a study of PD-1 and CTLA-4 blockade in melanoma listed by TCRdb under 2021. Library preparation was by the immunoSEQ multiplex PCR assay. TCRdb retrieved this table from immuneACCESS and kept in-frame rearrangements only. Not all clones are present; in checked studies, unresolved V genes account for under half, and no reason is known for the remainder. This sample comprises some 30,000 clones, about 87% of them detected only once. The ten largest make up almost 6.5% of the sample. The specimen comprised CD8+ T cells from peripheral blood, sampled from a patient given anti-PD-1 treatment. All receptors come from a human donor with melanoma.

This rearrangement joins TRBV24-1 to TRBJ2-2; D is unclear. Trimming cost V 9 bases and J 1 base, with 8 bases left between them. The CDR3 covers 13 residues. CDR1 is KGHDR and CDR2 is SFDVKD in the germline V gene. This CDR3 is CATVALNTGELFF. The CDR3 nucleotides are TGTGCCACCGTGGCGTTGAACACCGGGGAGCTGTTTTTT.

This sequence joins TRBV11-2 and TRBJ1-1; D gene ambiguous. This CDR3 region has 12 residues. The V end lost 2 bases, the J end lost 1 base, and 2 bases lay between the germline ends. Germline assignment: CDR1 SGHAT and CDR2 FQNNGV. The CDR3 loop is CASSLWNTEAFF. CDR3 sequence (DNA): TGTGCCAGCAGCTTATGGAACACTGAAGCTTTCTTT.

The chain carries TRBV7-6 and TRBJ1-2; D possibly corresponds to TRBD1 (5 bases). This CDR3 has 14 amino acids. Trimming cost V 5 bases and J 1 base, with 11 bases left between them. Germline CDR1 reads SGHVS; CDR2 reads FNYEAQ. The CDR3 loop is CASSLGGDNYGYTF. CDR3 bases: TGTGCCAGCAGCCTGGGGGGAGATAACTATGGCTACACCTTC. The entire variable domain, with the rest obtained from reference TRBV7-6 and TRBJ1-2, is as follows: GAGVSQSPRYKVTKRGQDVALRCDPISGHVSLYWYRQALGQGPEFLTYFNYEAQQDKSGLPNDRFSAERPEGSISTLTIQRTEQRDSAMYRCASSLGGDNYGYTFGSGTRLTVV.

On this clone: This specimen includes other DNA sequences encoding the same CDR3. This chain links TRBV7-9 with TRBJ1-1; D remains ambiguous. Germline CDR1 is SEHNR and CDR2 is FQNEAQ (reference sequence). The CDR3 runs to 12 residues. V lost 5 bases, J lost 4 bases, and 8 bases lay in between. Here the CDR3 reads CASSPLGTEAFF. CDR3 in DNA: TGTGCCAGCAGCCCGTTAGGCACTGAAGCTTTCTTT.

The rearrangement joins TRBV2 to TRBJ2-3, with a possible D match to TRBD2 (5 bases). The germline V gene encodes CDR1 SNHLY and CDR2 FYNNEI. With 5 bases removed from V and 6 bases from J, the gap between germline ends came to 12 bases. CDR3 length: 13 residues. The CDR3 spells CASSLLDGDTQYF. As DNA, the CDR3 is TGTGCCAGCAGTCTACTAGACGGGGATACGCAGTATTTT.

This clone was observed a single time. J is TRBJ2-7 and V is TRBV5-4; D possibly corresponds to TRBD2 (5 bases). The CDR3 sequence is 12 residues long. Germline loops: CDR1 SGHNT, CDR2 YYREEE (reference sequence). Trimming shortened V by 0 bases and J by 6 bases, and 7 bases separated the two germline ends. The CDR3, as DNA: TGTGCCAGCAGCTTGGGGGGAGCCGAGCAGTACTTC. Its translation is CASSLGGAEQYF. Complete variable domain (other parts from reference TRBV5-4 and TRBJ2-7): ETGVTQSPTHLIKTRGQQVTLRCSSQSGHNTVSWYQQALGQGPQFIFQYYREEENGRGNFPPRFSGLQFPNYSSELNVNALELDDSALYLCASSLGGAEQYFGPGTRLTVT.

The genes are TRBV15 and TRBJ2-7; no clear D gene. Trimming took off 0 bases at V and 4 bases at J, with 10 bases between the two ends. In germline, CDR1 is LNHNV, CDR2 YYDKDF (reference sequence). The CDR3 is 14 residues long. The CDR3 region is CATSRDPMEYEQYF. The CDR3 DNA sequence: TGTGCCACCAGCAGAGATCCCATGGAATACGAGCAGTACTTC.

The chain is built from TRBV6-5 and TRBJ1-2; D is unclear. Trimming left V 5 bases short and J 0 bases short, with 13 bases between. In germline, CDR1 is MNHEY, CDR2 SVGAGI. CDR3 size: 15 residues. The CDR3 protein is CASSPRGLTNYGYTF. The CDR3 nucleotides are TGTGCCAGCAGTCCCAGAGGGCTAACTAACTATGGCTACACCTTC.

The chain uses TRBV4-2 and TRBJ2-7; no firm D call. Trimming left V 0 bases short and J 4 bases short, with 10 bases between. Germline V gives CDR1 LGHNA, CDR2 YNFKEQ. The CDR3 has 14 residues. The CDR3 region is CASSQDGPGYEQYF. CDR3 in DNA: TGTGCCAGCAGCCAAGACGGGCCCGGGTACGAGCAGTACTTC.

The chain has TRBV7-6 and TRBJ2-7, with D perhaps being TRBD1 or TRBD2 (5 bases each). Between the trimmed V and J ends, which lost 5 bases and 3 bases, there was a span of 17 bases. The CDR3 spans 15 residues. From germline, CDR1 is SGHVS and CDR2 FNYEAQ. This CDR3 is CASSASGTGSYEQYF. The CDR3 DNA sequence: TGTGCCAGCAGCGCCTCCGGGACGGGGAGCTACGAGCAGTACTTC.